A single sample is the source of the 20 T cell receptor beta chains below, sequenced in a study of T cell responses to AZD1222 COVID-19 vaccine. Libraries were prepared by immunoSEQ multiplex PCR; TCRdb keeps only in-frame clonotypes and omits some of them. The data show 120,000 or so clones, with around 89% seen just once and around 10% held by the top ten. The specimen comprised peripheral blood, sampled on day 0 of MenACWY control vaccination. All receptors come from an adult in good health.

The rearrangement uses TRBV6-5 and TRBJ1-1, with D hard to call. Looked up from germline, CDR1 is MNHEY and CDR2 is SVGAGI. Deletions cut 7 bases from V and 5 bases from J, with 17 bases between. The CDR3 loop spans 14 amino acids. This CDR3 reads CASTFSQGVTEAFF. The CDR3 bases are TGTGCCAGCACCTTCTCACAAGGCGTGACTGAAGCTTTCTTT.

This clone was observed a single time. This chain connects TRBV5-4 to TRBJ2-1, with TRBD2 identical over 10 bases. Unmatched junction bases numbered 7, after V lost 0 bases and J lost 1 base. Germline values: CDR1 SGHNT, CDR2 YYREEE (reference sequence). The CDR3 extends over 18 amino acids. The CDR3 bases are TGTGCCAGCAGCTTGGGGGGGACTAGCGTAGGTTCCTACAATGAGCAGTTCTTC. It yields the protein CASSLGGTSVGSYNEQFF. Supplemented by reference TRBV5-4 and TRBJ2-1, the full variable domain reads ETGVTQSPTHLIKTRGQQVTLRCSSQSGHNTVSWYQQALGQGPQFIFQYYREEENGRGNFPPRFSGLQFPNYSSELNVNALELDDSALYLCASSLGGTSVGSYNEQFFGPGTRLTVL.

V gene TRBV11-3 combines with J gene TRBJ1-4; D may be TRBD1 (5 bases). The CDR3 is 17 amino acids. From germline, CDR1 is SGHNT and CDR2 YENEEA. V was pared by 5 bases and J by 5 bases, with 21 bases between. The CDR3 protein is CASSLGVMQGTNEKLFF. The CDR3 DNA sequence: TGTGCCAGCAGCCTGGGGGTAATGCAGGGAACCAATGAAAAACTGTTTTTT.

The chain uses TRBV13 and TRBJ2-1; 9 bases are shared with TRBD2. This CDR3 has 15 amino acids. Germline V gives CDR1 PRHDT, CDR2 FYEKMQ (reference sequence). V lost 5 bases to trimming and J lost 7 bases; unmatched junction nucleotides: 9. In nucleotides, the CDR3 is TGTGCCAGCAGCCCCGGGCTAGCGGGAAAGAATGAGCAGTTCTTC. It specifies CASSPGLAGKNEQFF.

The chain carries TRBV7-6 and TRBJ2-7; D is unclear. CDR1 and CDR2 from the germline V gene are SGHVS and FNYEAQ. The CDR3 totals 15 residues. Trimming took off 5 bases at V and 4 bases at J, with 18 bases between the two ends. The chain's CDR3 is CASSPQVGLGYEQYF. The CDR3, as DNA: TGTGCCAGCAGCCCCCAAGTCGGCTTGGGGTACGAGCAGTACTTC.

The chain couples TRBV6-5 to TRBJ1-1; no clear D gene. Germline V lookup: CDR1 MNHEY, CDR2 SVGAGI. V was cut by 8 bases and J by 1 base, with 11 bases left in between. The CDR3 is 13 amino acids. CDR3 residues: CASVVSTNTEAFF. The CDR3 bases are TGTGCCAGCGTGGTGTCCACGAACACTGAAGCTTTCTTT.

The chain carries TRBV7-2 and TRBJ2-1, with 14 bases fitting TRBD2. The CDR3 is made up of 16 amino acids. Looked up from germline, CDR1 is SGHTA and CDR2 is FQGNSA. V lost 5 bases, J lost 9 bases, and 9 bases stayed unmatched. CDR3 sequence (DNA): TGTGCCAGCAGCCCACAGACTAGCGGGAGGGCCTTTGAGCAGTTCTTC. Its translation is CASSPQTSGRAFEQFF.

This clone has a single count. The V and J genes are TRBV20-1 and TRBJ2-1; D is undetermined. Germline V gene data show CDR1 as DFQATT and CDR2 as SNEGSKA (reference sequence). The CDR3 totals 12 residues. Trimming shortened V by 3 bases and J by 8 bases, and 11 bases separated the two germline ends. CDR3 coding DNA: TGCAGTGCTAGTCCAGCGATGGATGAGCAGTTCTTC. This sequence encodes CSASPAMDEQFF.

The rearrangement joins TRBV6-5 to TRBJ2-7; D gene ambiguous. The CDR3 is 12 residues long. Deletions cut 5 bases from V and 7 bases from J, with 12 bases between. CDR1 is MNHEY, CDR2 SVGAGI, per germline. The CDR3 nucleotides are TGTGCCAGCAGTCTGTCCCACGGGGAGCAGTACTTC. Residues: CASSLSHGEQYF.

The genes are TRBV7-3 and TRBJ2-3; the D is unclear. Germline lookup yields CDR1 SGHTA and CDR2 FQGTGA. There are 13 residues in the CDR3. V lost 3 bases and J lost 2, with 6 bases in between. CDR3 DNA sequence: TGTGCCAGCAGCTTGAGGAACACAGATACGCAGTATTTT. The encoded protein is CASSLRNTDTQYF.

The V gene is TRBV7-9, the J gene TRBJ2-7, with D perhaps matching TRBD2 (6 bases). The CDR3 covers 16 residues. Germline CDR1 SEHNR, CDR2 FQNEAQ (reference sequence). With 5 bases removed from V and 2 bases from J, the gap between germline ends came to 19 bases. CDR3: CASSPPPGRGTYEQYF. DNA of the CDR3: TGTGCCAGCAGCCCGCCCCCTGGCCGGGGGACCTACGAGCAGTACTTC.

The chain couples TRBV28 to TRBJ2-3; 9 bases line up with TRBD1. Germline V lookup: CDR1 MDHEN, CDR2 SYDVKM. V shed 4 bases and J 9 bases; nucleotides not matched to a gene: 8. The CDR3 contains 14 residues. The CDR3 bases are TGTGCCAGCAGTTCTTTATGGACAGGGGCAACGCAGTATTTT. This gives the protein CASSSLWTGATQYF.

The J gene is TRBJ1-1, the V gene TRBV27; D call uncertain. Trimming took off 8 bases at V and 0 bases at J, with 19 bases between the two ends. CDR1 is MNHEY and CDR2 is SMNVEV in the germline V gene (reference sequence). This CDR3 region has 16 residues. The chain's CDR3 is CASYPWGGSLNTEAFF. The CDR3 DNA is TGTGCCAGCTACCCCTGGGGAGGTTCCTTGAACACTGAAGCTTTCTTT.

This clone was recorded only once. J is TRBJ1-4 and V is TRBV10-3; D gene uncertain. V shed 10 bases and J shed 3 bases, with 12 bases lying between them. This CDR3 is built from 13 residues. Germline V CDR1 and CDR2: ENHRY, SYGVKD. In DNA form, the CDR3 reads TGTGCCACCTCAGGCGGATCTAATGAAAAACTGTTTTTT. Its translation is CATSGGSNEKLFF.

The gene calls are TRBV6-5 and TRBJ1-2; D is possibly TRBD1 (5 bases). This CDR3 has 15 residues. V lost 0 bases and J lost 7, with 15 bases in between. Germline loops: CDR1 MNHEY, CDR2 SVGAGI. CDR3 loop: CASSYSRSQGGGYTF. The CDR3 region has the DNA TGTGCCAGCAGTTACTCGAGATCGCAGGGTGGTGGCTACACCTTC.

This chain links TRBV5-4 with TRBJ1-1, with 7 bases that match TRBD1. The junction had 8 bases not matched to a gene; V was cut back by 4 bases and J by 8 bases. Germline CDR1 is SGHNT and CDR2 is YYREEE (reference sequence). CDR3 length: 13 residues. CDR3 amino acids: CASSILGQEEAFF. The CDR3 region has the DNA TGTGCCAGCAGCATCCTCGGACAGGAAGAAGCTTTCTTT.

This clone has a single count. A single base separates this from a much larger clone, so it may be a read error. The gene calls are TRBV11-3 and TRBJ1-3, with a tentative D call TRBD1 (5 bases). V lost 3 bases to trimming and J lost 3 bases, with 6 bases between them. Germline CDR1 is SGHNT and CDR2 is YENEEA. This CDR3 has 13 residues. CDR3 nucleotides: TGTGCCAGCAGCTTTGGGGGTGGAAACACCATATATTTT. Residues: CASSFGGGNTIYF.

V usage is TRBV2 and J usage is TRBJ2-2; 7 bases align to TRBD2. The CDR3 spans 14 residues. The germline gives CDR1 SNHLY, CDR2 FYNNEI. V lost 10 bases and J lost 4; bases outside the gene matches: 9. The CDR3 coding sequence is TGTGCCAAAGAGGGCGGGAGCGGCACCGGGGAGCTGTTTTTT. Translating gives CAKEGGSGTGELFF.

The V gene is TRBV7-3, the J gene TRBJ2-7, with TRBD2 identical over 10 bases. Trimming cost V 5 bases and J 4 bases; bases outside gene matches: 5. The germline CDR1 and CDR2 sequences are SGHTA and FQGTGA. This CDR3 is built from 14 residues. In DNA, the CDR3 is TGTGCCAGCAGCCGGACTAGCGGTCTTTACGAGCAGTACTTC. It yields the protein CASSRTSGLYEQYF.

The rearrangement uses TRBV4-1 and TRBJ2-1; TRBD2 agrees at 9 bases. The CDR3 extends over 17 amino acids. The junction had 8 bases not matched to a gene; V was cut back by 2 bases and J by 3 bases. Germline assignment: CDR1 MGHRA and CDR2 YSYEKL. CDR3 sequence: CASSQSRSGSDYNEQFF. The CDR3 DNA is TGCGCCAGCAGCCAAAGTCGTAGCGGGAGTGACTACAATGAGCAGTTCTTC.